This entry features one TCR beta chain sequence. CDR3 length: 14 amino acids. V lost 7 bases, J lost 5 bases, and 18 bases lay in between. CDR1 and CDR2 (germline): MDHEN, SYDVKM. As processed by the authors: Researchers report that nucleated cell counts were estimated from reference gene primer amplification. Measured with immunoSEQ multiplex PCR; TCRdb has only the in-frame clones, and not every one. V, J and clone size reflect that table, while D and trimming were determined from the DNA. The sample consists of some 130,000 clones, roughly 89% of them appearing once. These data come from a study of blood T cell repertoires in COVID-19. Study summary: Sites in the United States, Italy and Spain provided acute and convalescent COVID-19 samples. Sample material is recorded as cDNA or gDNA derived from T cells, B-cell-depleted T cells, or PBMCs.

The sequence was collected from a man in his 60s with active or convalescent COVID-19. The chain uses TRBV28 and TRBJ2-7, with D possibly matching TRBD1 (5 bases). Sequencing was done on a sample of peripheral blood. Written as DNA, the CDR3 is TGTGCCAGCACATGGAAGCGCAGGGTCCACGAGCAGTACTTC. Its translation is CASTWKRRVHEQYF.